A single sample is the source of the 2 T cell receptor beta chains below, sequenced in a study of human T cells and chemical hapten exposure. TCRdb ran MiXCR on the RACE reads and lists one entry per CDR3 protein. The sample carries 370,000 or so distinct CDR3 sequences, roughly 5% recorded once. Documented time point: patch test 1, 2 weeks after DPC sensitization. Treatment denoted: therapeutic diphenylcyclopropenone sensitization with weekly scalp DPC. Sample: whole blood, taken in connection with sensitization to the hapten diphenylcyclopropenone (DPC). All receptors derive from a woman in her fifties or sixties with alopecia areata. Some clones in this sample may be carry-over from other donors' samples.

This chain links TRBV5-1 with TRBJ2-5; a possible D gene is TRBD2 (6 bases). The V gene's germline CDR1 is SGHRS and CDR2 YFSETQ. This CDR3 contains 14 residues. The V gene lost 4 bases and the J gene lost 2 bases, with 12 bases spanning the gap. For the CDR3, the DNA is TGCGCCAGCAGCCGTTCTAGCGCTCAAGAGACCCAGTACTTC. Protein: CASSRSSAQETQYF. The entire variable domain, with the rest obtained from reference TRBV5-1 and TRBJ2-5, is as follows: KAGVTQTPRYLIKTRGQQVTLSCSPISGHRSVSWYQQTPGQGLQFLFEYFSETQRNKGNFPGRFSGRQFSNSRSEMNVSTLELGDSALYLCASSRSSAQETQYFGPGTRLLVL.

The V gene is TRBV4-3, the J gene TRBJ2-7, with a tentative D call TRBD2 (5 bases). The germline gives CDR1 LGHNA, CDR2 YSLEER. The CDR3 covers 13 residues. The germline V and J ends were trimmed by 3 bases and 4 bases, with 10 bases remaining between them. DNA of the CDR3: TGCGCCAGCAGCCACGGACTGGTTTACGAGCAGTACTTC. Its translation: CASSHGLVYEQYF.